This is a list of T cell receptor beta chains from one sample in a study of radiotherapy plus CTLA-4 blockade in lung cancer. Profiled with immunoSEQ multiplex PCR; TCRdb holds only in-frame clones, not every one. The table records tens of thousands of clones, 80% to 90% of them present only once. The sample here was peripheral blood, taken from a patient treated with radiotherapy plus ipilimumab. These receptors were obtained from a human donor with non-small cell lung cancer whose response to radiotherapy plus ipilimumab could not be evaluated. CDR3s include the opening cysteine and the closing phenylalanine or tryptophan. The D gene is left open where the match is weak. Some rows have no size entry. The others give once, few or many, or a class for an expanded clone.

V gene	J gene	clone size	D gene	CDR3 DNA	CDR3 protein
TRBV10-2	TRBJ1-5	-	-	TGCGCCAGCAGTGAGTCCCCGGGGCAGCCCCAGCATTTT	CASSESPGQPQHF
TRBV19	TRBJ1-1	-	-	TGTGCCAGTAGTATAGATCCGCCCGGGGGGGGCGTGAACACTGAAGCTTTCTTT	CASSIDPPGGGVNTEAFF
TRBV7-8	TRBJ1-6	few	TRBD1	TGTGCCAGCAGCCCGGGACAGGCTAATTCACCCCTCCACTTT	CASSPGQANSPLHF
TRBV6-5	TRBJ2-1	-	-	TGTGCCAGCAGGCCCAGGTCCTACAATGAGCAGTTCTTC	CASRPRSYNEQFF
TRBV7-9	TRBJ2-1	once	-	TGTGCCAGCAGGGCGGCGGGGGCGGCTGAGCAGTTCTTC	CASRAAGAAEQFF
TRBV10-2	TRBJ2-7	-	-	TGCGCCAGCAGTTCCGGACGGGGAAGGTACGAGCAGTACTTC	CASSSGRGRYEQYF
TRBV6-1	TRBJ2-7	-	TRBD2	TGTGCCAGTCATAGAACTAGCGGCTCCTACGAGCAGTACTTC	CASHRTSGSYEQYF
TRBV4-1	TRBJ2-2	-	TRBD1	TGCGCCGGACGGTGGGACAGGGTCACCGGGGAGCTGTTTTTT	CAGRWDRVTGELFF
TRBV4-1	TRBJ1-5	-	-	TGCGCCAGCAGCCCCGCCTGGACACCAAATCAGCCCCAGCATTTT	CASSPAWTPNQPQHF
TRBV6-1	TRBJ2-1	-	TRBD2	TGTGCCAGCAGTGGGCAGCGGGGGACCGAGCAGTTCTTC	CASSGQRGTEQFF
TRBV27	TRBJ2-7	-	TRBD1	TGTGCCAGCAGTTTATCGAATTCCAGGGGGATCCCCTACGAGCAGTACTTC	CASSLSNSRGIPYEQYF
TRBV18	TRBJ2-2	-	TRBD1	TGTGCCAGCTCACCTCATGGGACAGGCACCGGGGAGCTGTTTTTT	CASSPHGTGTGELFF
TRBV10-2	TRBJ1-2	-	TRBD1	TGCGCCGGCGGACAGGGGGGTTATGGCTACACCTTC	CAGGQGGYGYTF
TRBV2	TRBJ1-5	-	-	TGTGCCAGCAGTGAGGGGGGGCGGGGTCAGCCCCAGCATTTT	CASSEGGRGQPQHF
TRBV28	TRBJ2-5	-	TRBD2	TGTGCCAGCAGTTTAGCGGGGGAGGGGGAGACCCAGTACTTC	CASSLAGEGETQYF
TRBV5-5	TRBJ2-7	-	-	TGTGCCAGCAGCTTGGCGGGCGGGCCCTCCTACGAGCAGTACTTC	CASSLAGGPSYEQYF
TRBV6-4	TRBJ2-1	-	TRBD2	TGTGCCAGCAGTGACGCCGGGACTAGGTACAATGAGCAGTTCTTC	CASSDAGTRYNEQFF
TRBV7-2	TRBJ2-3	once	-	TGTGCCAGCAGCTTGGGGCGTTGGAACACAGATACGCAGTATTTT	CASSLGRWNTDTQYF
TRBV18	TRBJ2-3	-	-	TGTGCCAGCTCACAATCCGCGCCGGGGGTAGATACGCAGTATTTT	CASSQSAPGVDTQYF
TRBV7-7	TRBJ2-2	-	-	TGTGCTAGCAGCTTTAGGGTCGGGGGGAACACCGGGGAGCTGTTTTTT	CASSFRVGGNTGELFF
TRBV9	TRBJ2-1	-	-	TGTGCCAGCAGCGTAGCGGAGTACAATGAGCAGTTCTTC	CASSVAEYNEQFF
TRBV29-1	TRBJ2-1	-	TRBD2	TGCAGCGGTGAGGTGGACGGGAGGCCCTACAATGAGCAGTTCTTC	CSGEVDGRPYNEQFF
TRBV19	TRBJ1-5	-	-	TGTGCCAGTAGTATAGATGGGGGACTGTGGGTGCCCCAGCATTTT	CASSIDGGLWVPQHF
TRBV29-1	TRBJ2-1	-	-	TGCAGCGTTGAAGAGTGGCGGAGCTCCTACAATGAGCAGTTCTTC	CSVEEWRSSYNEQFF
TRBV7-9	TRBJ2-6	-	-	TGTGCCAGCAGCTTAGCGGGCAGGGGAACTGGGGCCAACGTCCTGACTTTC	CASSLAGRGTGANVLTF
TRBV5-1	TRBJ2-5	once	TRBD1	TGCGCCAGCAGCTTGCAACAGGGGGCCGGTGAGACCCAGTACTTC	CASSLQQGAGETQYF
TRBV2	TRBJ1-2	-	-	TGTGCCAGCAGTGAGGGCCGAACAGGAGGCTACACCTTC	CASSEGRTGGYTF
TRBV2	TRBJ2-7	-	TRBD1	TGTGCCAGCAGTCCAGGGGGAGAGAGACAAGGGGGCTGGGAGCAGTACTTC	CASSPGGERQGGWEQYF
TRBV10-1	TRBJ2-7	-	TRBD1	TGCGCCAGCAGTGTAAGGGACAGGGCCTCCTACGAGCAGTACTTC	CASSVRDRASYEQYF
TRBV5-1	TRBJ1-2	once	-	TGCGCCAGCAGCTTGGGTCTGAACTATGGCTACACCTTC	CASSLGLNYGYTF
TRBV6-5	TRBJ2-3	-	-	TGTGCCAGCAGTTACTCGGGCGGGTACACAGATACGCAGTATTTT	CASSYSGGYTDTQYF
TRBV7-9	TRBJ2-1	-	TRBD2	TGTGCCAGCAGCCCCTATAGCGGGAGAGTATTAGGTGAGCAGTTCTTC	CASSPYSGRVLGEQFF
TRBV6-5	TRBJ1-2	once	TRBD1	TGTGCCAGCAGTTACTCGGTCACAGGGGGCGTCTATGGCTACACCTTC	CASSYSVTGGVYGYTF